One sample yielded the 19 T cell receptor beta chains listed below, sequenced in a study of metastatic and nonmetastatic thyroid tumors. MiXCR re-clonotyped the PCR reads for TCRdb. The sample shows 60,000 to 85,000 clones, about 17% of them seen only once. Not a single patient had been given any form of treatment at any point before undergoing thyroid surgery. Sequenced material: blood. These TCRs come from a female donor with papillary thyroid cancer or a benign thyroid nodule (not recorded which). Some clones in this sample may be carry-over from other donors' samples.

This clone was detected ten times or more. This chain uses TRBV20-1 with TRBJ2-2, with a possible D match to TRBD2 (6 bases). Looked up from germline, CDR1 is DFQATT and CDR2 is SNEGSKA (reference sequence). The CDR3 consists of 15 residues. Trimming took off 1 base at V and 7 bases at J, with 16 bases between the two ends. The CDR3 region is CSARVFRESSGELFF. Here the CDR3 DNA reads TGCAGTGCTAGAGTTTTTCGGGAGTCGAGCGGGGAGCTGTTTTTT.

This clone was seen more than once but under ten times. V usage is TRBV6-1 and J usage is TRBJ2-2; 8 bases match TRBD1. Looked up from germline, CDR1 is MNHNS and CDR2 is SASEGT. After removal of 7 bases from V and 5 bases from J, the junction contained 12 bases not matched to a gene. This CDR3 is built from 16 residues. The CDR3 loop is CASMTGTGAITGELFF. The CDR3 region has the DNA TGTGCCAGCATGACCGGGACAGGTGCTATTACCGGGGAGCTGTTTTTT.

Concerning this clone itself: This may come from a read error, since a much larger clone is one base off. Within the sample, other DNA sequences also encode this same CDR3. The chain is built from TRBV10-2 and TRBJ2-3; D not certain. Between the trimmed V and J ends, which lost 11 bases and 3 bases, there was a span of 18 bases. The CDR3 is 14 residues long. Germline V lookup: CDR1 WSHSY, CDR2 SAAADI. The CDR3 is CAGAPTSKTDTQYF. The CDR3 nucleotides are TGCGCCGGCGCGCCAACATCGAAAACAGATACGCAGTATTTT.

The chain carries TRBV5-1 and TRBJ2-7; TRBD1 aligns across 10 bases. Trimming took 0 bases from V and 2 from J; bases not matched to a gene: 2. Per germline, CDR1 SGHRS and CDR2 YFSETQ. This CDR3 comprises 15 residues. The CDR3 DNA sequence: TGCGCCAGCAGCTTGGAAGGGACAGGGGCCTACGAGCAGTACTTC. It codes for CASSLEGTGAYEQYF.

This clone occurred many times. The gene calls are TRBV28 and TRBJ2-7; D unresolved. Looked up from germline, CDR1 is MDHEN and CDR2 is SYDVKM. V dropped 3 bases and J dropped 4 bases, with 7 bases sitting between them. The CDR3 is 12 amino acids. In nucleotides, the CDR3 is TGTGCCAGCAGTTTCCTGAATTACGAGCAGTACTTC. Encoded protein: CASSFLNYEQYF.

This clone occurred many times. V gene TRBV9 combines with J gene TRBJ2-7, with no clear D. Germline CDR1 SGDLS, CDR2 YYNGEE. This CDR3 has 14 amino acids. Deletions cut 0 bases from V and 3 bases from J, with 10 bases between. The CDR3 loop reads CASSVGVGNYEQYF. CDR3 sequence (DNA): TGTGCCAGCAGCGTAGGGGTAGGTAACTACGAGCAGTACTTC.

Only one count was recorded for this clone. This chain connects TRBV20-1 to TRBJ2-5, with 7 bases identical to TRBD2. Germline lookup yields CDR1 DFQATT and CDR2 SNEGSKA (reference sequence). The V gene end was trimmed by 0 bases and the J gene end by 4 bases; junction bases not matched to a gene: 5. The CDR3 is 14 amino acids. This CDR3 is CSARDPGLVETQYF. DNA of the CDR3: TGCAGTGCTAGAGATCCCGGACTAGTAGAGACCCAGTACTTC.

This clone was detected many times. The CDR3 DNA reads as TGCGCCAGCAGCTTGGGGACTAGCGGAGAGCAGTACTTC. Translated, it gives CASSLGTSGEQYF. V and J are TRBV5-1 and TRBJ2-7; 10 nucleotides align to TRBD2. Unmatched junction bases numbered 1, after V lost 0 bases and J lost 7 bases. The V gene's germline CDR1 is SGHRS and CDR2 YFSETQ. The CDR3 loop spans 13 amino acids. Using reference TRBV5-1 and TRBJ2-7 for the parts outside the CDR3, the full variable domain is KAGVTQTPRYLIKTRGQQVTLSCSPISGHRSVSWYQQTPGQGLQFLFEYFSETQRNKGNFPGRFSGRQFSNSRSEMNVSTLELGDSALYLCASSLGTSGEQYFGPGTRLTVT.

This clone was recorded a few times. V is TRBV7-9 and J is TRBJ2-1; D is possibly TRBD2 (5 bases). This CDR3 is built from 12 residues. CDR1 and CDR2 from the germline V gene are SEHNR and FQNEAQ (reference sequence). Trimming left V 8 bases short and J 14 bases short, with 19 bases between. In nucleotides, the CDR3 is TGTGCCAGCTCCCGAGGCGGGTGGGCCGAGTTCTTC. It codes for CASSRGGWAEFF.

This clone was seen repeatedly, ten times or more. The rearrangement joins TRBV20-1 to TRBJ2-7; possibly TRBD2 for D (5 bases). The CDR3 contains 14 residues. The V end lost 4 bases, the J end lost 7 bases, and 20 bases lay between the germline ends. CDR1 and CDR2 (germline): DFQATT, SNEGSKA (reference sequence). CDR3 residues: CSATSQEEILEQYF. The CDR3 DNA reads TGCAGTGCTACGTCCCAGGAGGAAATCTTAGAGCAGTACTTC.

This clone occurred many times. V usage is TRBV5-1 and J usage is TRBJ2-6; no definite D call. Trimming left V 0 bases short and J 0 bases short, with 7 bases between. This CDR3 contains 16 residues. The V gene's germline CDR1 is SGHRS and CDR2 YFSETQ. The CDR3 loop is CASSLVGSSGANVLTF. CDR3 sequence (DNA): TGCGCCAGCAGCTTGGTGGGTAGCTCTGGGGCCAACGTCCTGACTTTC.

This clone was recorded a few times. One end of the junction does not line up with germline, which may come from a read error. V usage is TRBV27 and J usage is TRBJ1-6, with a possible D match to TRBD1 (6 bases). The CDR3 is 15 amino acids. Germline values: CDR1 MNHEY, CDR2 SMNVEV (reference sequence). This CDR3 reads CASSPNLRGGSPLHF. Written as DNA, the CDR3 is TGTGCCAGCAGTCCTAACCTTAGGGGGGGTTCACCCCTCCATTTT.

The gene calls are TRBV20-1 and TRBJ2-1, with D possibly matching TRBD2 (5 bases). The V end lost 0 bases, the J end lost 7 bases, and 22 bases lay between the germline ends. The CDR3 runs to 17 residues. CDR1 is DFQATT and CDR2 is SNEGSKA in the germline V gene (reference sequence). The CDR3 spells CSARDFTGNQLENEQFF. Here the CDR3 DNA reads TGCAGTGCTAGAGATTTCACGGGGAACCAGCTAGAGAATGAGCAGTTCTTC.

Many counts were recorded for this clone. The rearrangement uses TRBV19 and TRBJ2-6; D ambiguous. With 3 bases removed from V and 0 bases from J, the gap between germline ends came to 3 bases. Germline loops: CDR1 LNHDA, CDR2 SQIVND (reference sequence). The CDR3 is made up of 14 amino acids. The CDR3 coding sequence is TGTGCCAGTAGTATTAGCTCTGGGGCCAACGTCCTGACTTTC. This gives the protein CASSISSGANVLTF.

This clone qualifies as medium-sized. The chain couples TRBV6-1 to TRBJ1-3, with D possibly TRBD1 on 6 matching bases. V was pared by 5 bases and J by 2 bases, with 19 bases between. CDR3 length: 17 residues. Looked up from germline, CDR1 is MNHNS and CDR2 is SASEGT. The CDR3 DNA is TGTGCCAGCAGTAATTCTGGGGGCCCGGTGGCTGGAAACACCATATATTTT. It encodes CASSNSGGPVAGNTIYF.

This clone occurred a few times. This clone may be a read error of a much larger clone one base away. The chain uses TRBV10-3 and TRBJ1-1; TRBD1 might be the D (6 bases). This CDR3 region has 12 residues. Germline assignment: CDR1 ENHRY and CDR2 SYGVKD. CDR3 sequence: CAISDPAGEALF. The CDR3 nucleotides are TGTGCCATCAGTGACCCGGCAGGGGAAGCTTTATTT.

As concerns this clone: Sequence at one end of the junction differs from germline and may be a read error. The chain recombines TRBV19 with TRBJ2-1, with D perhaps TRBD2 (6 bases). The CDR3 has 17 residues. Looked up from germline, CDR1 is LNHDA and CDR2 is SQIVND (reference sequence). The chain's CDR3 is CSSSVVSGTTYDNEQFF. CDR3 bases: TGTTCCAGTAGTGTAGTTAGCGGAACTACCTACGACAATGAGCAGTTCTTC.

This sequence joins TRBV6-5 and TRBJ1-2, with 9 bases aligning to TRBD1. V lost 2 bases and J lost 8; bases outside the gene matches: 3. Germline values: CDR1 MNHEY, CDR2 SVGAGI. The CDR3 covers 13 residues. The CDR3 nucleotides read TGTGCCAGCAGTTACCGGACAGGGGAAGGCTACACCTTC. Protein product: CASSYRTGEGYTF.

In its sample, this clone was seen a few times. V is TRBV6-1 and J is TRBJ1-3; D uncertain. Trimming removed 4 bases from V and 3 bases from J, with 4 bases in between. In germline, CDR1 is MNHNS, CDR2 SASEGT. The CDR3 is 12 amino acids. DNA of the CDR3: TGTGCCAGCAGTGGAAATGGAAACACCATATATTTT. This sequence encodes CASSGNGNTIYF.